The 7 T cell receptor beta chains below were found in one sample sequenced in a study of T and B cells in COVID-19 patients. TRB rearrangements were amplified by multiplex PCR with BIOMED2 TRB-A/B primers. In TCRdb, the multiplex PCR reads were re-called with MiXCR into one record per CDR3 protein. The table has around 15,000 distinct CDR3 sequences, approximately 30% seen once; the top ten hold approximately 7%. Each TRB amplification used about 220-500 ng of genomic DNA from blood. The specimen sequenced was blood. The receptor source for this set is a human donor who had recovered from COVID-19.

By share of the sample, this clonotype is medium-sized. This chain joins TRBV27 and TRBJ2-7; no clear D. The CDR3 has 11 amino acids. Germline assignment: CDR1 MNHEY and CDR2 SMNVEV (reference sequence). The germline V and J ends were trimmed by 4 bases and 3 bases, with 4 bases remaining between them. The CDR3 nucleotides read TGTGCCAGCAGTTCCCTCTACGAGCAGTACTTC. It codes for CASSSLYEQYF.

This clonotype has a handful of counts. The chain employs TRBV13 and TRBJ1-2, with D possibly matching TRBD1 (6 bases). Germline V lookup: CDR1 PRHDT, CDR2 FYEKMQ (reference sequence). V was trimmed by 0 bases and J by 7 bases, leaving 9 bases between them. This CDR3 comprises 13 residues. This CDR3 reads CASSLGGAGGYTF. The DNA of the CDR3 is TGTGCCAGCAGCTTAGGGGGGGCCGGTGGCTACACCTTC. Full variable domain (remainder filled in from reference TRBV13 and TRBJ1-2): AAGVIQSPRHLIKEKRETATLKCYPIPRHDTVYWYQQGPGQDPQFLISFYEKMQSDKGSIPDRFSAQQFSDYHSELNMSSLELGDSALYFCASSLGGAGGYTFGSGTRLTVV.

This clonotype occurred many times. The rearrangement links TRBV18 to TRBJ2-7; 8 nucleotides agree with TRBD1. The CDR3 has 14 amino acids. Germline V gene sequence: CDR1 KGHSH, CDR2 LQKENI. Trimming took 3 bases from V and 2 from J; bases not matched to a gene: 3. The CDR3 here is CASSPRDRTYEQYF. DNA for the CDR3: TGTGCCAGCTCACCTAGGGACAGGACCTACGAGCAGTACTTC.

This clonotype has just one count. The V gene is TRBV6-5, the J gene TRBJ1-5, with D hard to call. CDR1 is MNHEY and CDR2 is SVGAGI in the germline V gene. This CDR3 has 12 residues. Trimming removed 8 bases at V and 4 bases at J, with 9 bases between. CDR3 sequence (DNA): TGTGCCAGCCCCTCCCCGAATCAGCCCCAGCATTTT. It translates to CASPSPNQPQHF.

This clonotype was observed a single time. A read error may explain this, as a much larger clone is one base away. The V call is TRBV20-1, the J call TRBJ2-2; 8 nucleotides align to TRBD2. Germline loops: CDR1 DFQATT, CDR2 SNEGSKA (reference sequence). The CDR3 extends over 18 amino acids. The V and J ends lost 1 base and 8 bases, in that order; junction bases with no gene match: 18. The CDR3 loop reads CSARGGLVGGPTEGELFF. In DNA form, the CDR3 reads TGCAGTGCTAGAGGGGGACTAGTGGGAGGGCCTACGGAAGGGGAGCTGTTTTTT.

The CDR3 DNA sequence: TGCGCCAGCAGTGGAGCAGGATCCGGCTACACCTTC. Its translation: CASSGAGSGYTF. The V gene is TRBV10-1, the J gene TRBJ1-2; the D is unclear. Germline V gives CDR1 WNHNN, CDR2 SYGVQD (reference sequence). Trimming cost V 4 bases and J 8 bases, with 11 bases left between them. CDR3 length equals 12 residues.

This clonotype has only a few counts. V usage is TRBV28 and J usage is TRBJ1-2, with D possibly being TRBD1 (5 bases). From germline, CDR1 is MDHEN and CDR2 SYDVKM. The V end lost 6 bases, the J end lost 4 bases, and 12 bases lay between the germline ends. The CDR3 is made up of 13 amino acids. The CDR3 DNA follows: TGTGCCAGCAGCCAAGGGACGGTCTATGGCTACACCTTC. It encodes CASSQGTVYGYTF.